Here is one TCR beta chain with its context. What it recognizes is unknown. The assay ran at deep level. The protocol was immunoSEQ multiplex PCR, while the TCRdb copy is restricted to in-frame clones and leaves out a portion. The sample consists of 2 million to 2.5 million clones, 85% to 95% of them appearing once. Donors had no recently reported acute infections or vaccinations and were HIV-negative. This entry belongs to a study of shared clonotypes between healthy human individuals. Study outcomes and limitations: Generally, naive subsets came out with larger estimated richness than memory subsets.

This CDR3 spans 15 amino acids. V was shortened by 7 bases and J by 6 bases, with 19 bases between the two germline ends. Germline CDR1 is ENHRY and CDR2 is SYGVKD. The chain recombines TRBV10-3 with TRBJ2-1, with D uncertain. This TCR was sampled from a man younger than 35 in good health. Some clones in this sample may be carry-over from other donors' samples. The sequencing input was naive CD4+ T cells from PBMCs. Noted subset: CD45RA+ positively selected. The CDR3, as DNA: TGTGCCATCAACAACCGGCCAAGCCCCGCCAATGAGCAGTTCTTC. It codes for CAINNRPSPANEQFF.